This T cell receptor beta chain originates from a study of cytomegalovirus exposure and HLA in healthy donors. PCR was performed using 60 Vbeta and 13 Jbeta primers. TCRdb keeps only in-frame clones here, not all; method: immunoSEQ multiplex PCR. The sample carries around 150,000 clones, approximately 82% recorded once. Trimming pared 4 bases from V and 1 base from J, leaving 7 bases between. This CDR3 comprises 13 residues. Germline-derived CDR1 and CDR2 are MGHRA and YSYEKL. The TCR sequence derives from a male donor in good health and CMV-seropositive. The sample was PBMCs. V and J are TRBV4-1 and TRBJ1-1; D is undetermined. Here the CDR3 reads CASSLGGNTEAFF. DNA of the CDR3: TGCGCCAGCAGCCTCGGCGGGAACACTGAAGCTTTCTTT.